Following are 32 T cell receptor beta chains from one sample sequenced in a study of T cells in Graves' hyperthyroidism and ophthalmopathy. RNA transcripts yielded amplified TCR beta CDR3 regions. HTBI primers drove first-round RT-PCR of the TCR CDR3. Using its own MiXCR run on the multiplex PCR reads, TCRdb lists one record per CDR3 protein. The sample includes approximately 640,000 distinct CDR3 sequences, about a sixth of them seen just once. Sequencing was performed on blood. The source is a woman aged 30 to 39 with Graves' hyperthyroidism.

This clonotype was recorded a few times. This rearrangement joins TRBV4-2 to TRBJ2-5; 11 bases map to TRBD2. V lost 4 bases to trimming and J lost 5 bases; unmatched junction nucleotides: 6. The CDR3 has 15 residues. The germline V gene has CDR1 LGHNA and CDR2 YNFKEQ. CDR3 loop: CASSPLLAGEETQYF. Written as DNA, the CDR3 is TGTGCCAGCAGCCCCTTACTAGCGGGAGAGGAGACCCAGTACTTC.

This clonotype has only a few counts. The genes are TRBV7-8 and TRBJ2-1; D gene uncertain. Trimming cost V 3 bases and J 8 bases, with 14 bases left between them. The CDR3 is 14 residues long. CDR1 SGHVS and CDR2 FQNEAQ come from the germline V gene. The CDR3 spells CASSFSGSIYEQFF. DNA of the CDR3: TGTGCCAGCAGCTTCTCGGGTAGTATCTATGAGCAGTTCTTC.

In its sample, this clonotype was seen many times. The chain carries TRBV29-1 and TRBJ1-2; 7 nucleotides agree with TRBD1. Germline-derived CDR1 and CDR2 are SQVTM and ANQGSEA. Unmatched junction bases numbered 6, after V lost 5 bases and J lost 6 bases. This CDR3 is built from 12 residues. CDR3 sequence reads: CSVKTGRNGYTF. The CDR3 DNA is TGCAGCGTTAAGACAGGGCGGAATGGCTACACCTTC.

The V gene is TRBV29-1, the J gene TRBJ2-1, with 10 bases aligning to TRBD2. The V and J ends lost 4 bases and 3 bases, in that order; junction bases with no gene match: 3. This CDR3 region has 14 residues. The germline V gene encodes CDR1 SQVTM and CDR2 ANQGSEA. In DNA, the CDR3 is TGCAGCGTTGCGACTAGCGGGTACTACAATGAGCAGTTCTTC. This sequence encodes CSVATSGYYNEQFF.

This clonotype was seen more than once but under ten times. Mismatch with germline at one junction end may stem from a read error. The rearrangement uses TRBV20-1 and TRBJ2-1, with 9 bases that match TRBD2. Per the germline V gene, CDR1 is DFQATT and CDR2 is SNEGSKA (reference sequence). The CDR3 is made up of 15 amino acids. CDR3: CSAPALAGSVNDQFF. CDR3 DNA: TGCAGTGCTCCCGCTCTAGCGGGGTCGGTCAATGATCAGTTCTTC.

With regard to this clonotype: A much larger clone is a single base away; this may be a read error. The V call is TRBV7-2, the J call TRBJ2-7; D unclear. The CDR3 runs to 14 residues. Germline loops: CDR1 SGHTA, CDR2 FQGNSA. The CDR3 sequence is CANSSHSSSYEQYF. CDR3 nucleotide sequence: TGTGCCAACAGCTCACACTCCAGCTCCTACGAGCAGTACTTC.

This CDR3 is CASSFGQGYTGELFF. The CDR3 DNA sequence: TGTGCCAGCAGCTTCGGACAGGGGTACACCGGGGAGCTGTTTTTT. The chain combines TRBV3-1 with TRBJ2-2, with TRBD1 identical over 9 bases. Germline V gene data show CDR1 as LGHDT and CDR2 as YNNKEL (reference sequence). V was clipped by 5 bases and J by 3 bases; unmatched bases: 4. The CDR3 length is 15 residues.

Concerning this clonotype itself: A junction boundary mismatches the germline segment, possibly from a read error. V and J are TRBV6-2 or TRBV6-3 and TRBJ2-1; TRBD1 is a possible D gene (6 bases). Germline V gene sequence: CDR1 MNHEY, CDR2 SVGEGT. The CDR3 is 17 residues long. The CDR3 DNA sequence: TGTGCCACCAGTGCCCTAGGGGGTTCTAGTATATCTGATGAGCAGTTCTTC. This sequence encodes CATSALGGSSISDEQFF.

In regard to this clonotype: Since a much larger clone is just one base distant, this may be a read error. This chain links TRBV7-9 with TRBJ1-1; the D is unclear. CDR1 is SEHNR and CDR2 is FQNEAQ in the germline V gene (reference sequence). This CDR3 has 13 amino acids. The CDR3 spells CASGLSAGTEAFF. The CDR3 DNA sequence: TGTGCCAGCGGCTTATCCGCTGGGACTGAAGCTTTCTTT.

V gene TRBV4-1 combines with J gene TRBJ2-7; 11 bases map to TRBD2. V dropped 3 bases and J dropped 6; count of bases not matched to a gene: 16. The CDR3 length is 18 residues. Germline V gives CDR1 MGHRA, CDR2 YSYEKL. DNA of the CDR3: TGCGCCAGCAGCCACGGTACTAGCGGGAGTACGGCCCCTGGCGAGCAGTACTTC. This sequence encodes CASSHGTSGSTAPGEQYF.

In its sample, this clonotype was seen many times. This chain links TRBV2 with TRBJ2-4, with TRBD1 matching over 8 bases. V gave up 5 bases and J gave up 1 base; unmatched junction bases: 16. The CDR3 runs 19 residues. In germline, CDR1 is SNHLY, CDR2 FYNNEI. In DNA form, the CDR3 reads TGTGCCAGCAGTTCCACGGGACAGGCGTCTTCCCATGCCAAAAACATTCAGTACTTC. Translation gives CASSSTGQASSHAKNIQYF.

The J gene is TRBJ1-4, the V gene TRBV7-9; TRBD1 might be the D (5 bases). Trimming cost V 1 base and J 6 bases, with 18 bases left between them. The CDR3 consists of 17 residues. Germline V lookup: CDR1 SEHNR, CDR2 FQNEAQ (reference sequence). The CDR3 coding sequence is TGTGCCAGCAGCTTAGATCAATTGGGGGTCGGACATGAAAAACTGTTTTTT. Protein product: CASSLDQLGVGHEKLFF.

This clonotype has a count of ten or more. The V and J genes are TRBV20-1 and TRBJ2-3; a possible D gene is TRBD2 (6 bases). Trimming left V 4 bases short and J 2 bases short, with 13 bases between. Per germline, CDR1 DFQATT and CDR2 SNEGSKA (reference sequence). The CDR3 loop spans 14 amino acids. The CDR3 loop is CSANLAANTDTQYF. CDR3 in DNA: TGCAGTGCTAATTTAGCGGCTAACACAGATACGCAGTATTTT.

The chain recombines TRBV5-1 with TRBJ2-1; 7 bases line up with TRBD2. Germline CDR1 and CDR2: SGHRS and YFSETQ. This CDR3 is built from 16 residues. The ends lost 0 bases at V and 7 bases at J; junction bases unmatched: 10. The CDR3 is CASSLVAGVNGNEQFF. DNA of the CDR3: TGCGCCAGCAGCTTGGTGGCGGGGGTCAACGGTAATGAGCAGTTCTTC.

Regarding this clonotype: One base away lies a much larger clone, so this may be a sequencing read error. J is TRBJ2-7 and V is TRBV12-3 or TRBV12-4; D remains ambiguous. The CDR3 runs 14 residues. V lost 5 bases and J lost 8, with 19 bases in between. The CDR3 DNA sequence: TGTGCCAGCAGTCCCTCTAGTTCGCGGTACAAGCAGTACTTC. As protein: CASSPSSSRYKQYF.

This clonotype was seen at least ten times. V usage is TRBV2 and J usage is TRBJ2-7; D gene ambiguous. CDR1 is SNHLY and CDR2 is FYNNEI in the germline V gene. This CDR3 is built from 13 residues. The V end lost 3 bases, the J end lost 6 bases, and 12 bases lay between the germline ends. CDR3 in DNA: TGTGCCAGCAGTGACATGACTTACCCCGAGCAGTACTTC. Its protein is CASSDMTYPEQYF.

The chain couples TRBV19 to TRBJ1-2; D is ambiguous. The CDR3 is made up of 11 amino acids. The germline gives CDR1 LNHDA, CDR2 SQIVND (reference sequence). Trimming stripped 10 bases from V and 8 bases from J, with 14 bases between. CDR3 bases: TGTGCCACCACGGAGGGAAGGGGCTACACCTTC. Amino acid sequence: CATTEGRGYTF.

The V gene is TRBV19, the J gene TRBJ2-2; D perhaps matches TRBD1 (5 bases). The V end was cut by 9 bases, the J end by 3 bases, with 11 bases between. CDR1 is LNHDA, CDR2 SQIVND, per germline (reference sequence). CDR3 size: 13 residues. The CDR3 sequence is CASRVSDTGELFF. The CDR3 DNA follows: TGTGCCAGCAGGGTTTCGGACACCGGGGAGCTGTTTTTT.

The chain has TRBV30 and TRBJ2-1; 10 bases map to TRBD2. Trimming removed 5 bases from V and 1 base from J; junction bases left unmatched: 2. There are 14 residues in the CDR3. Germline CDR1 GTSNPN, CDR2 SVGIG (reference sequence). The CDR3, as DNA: TGTGCCTGGGGGACTAGCGTATCCTACAATGAGCAGTTCTTC. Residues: CAWGTSVSYNEQFF. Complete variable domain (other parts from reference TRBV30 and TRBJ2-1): SQTIHQWPATLVQPVGSPLSLECTVEGTSNPNLYWYRQAAGRGLQLLFYSVGIGQISSEVPQNLSASRPQDRQFILSSKKLLLSDSGFYLCAWGTSVSYNEQFFGPGTRLTVL.

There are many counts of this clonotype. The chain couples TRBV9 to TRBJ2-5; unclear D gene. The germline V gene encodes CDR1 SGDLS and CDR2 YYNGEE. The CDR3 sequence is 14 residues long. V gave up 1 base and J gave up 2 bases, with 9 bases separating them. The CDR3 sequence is CASSVLDQQETQYF. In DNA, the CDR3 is TGTGCCAGCAGCGTATTGGACCAACAAGAGACCCAGTACTTC. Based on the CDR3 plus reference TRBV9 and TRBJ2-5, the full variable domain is DSGVTQTPKHLITATGQRVTLRCSPRSGDLSVYWYQQSLDQGLQFLIQYYNGEERAKGNILERFSAQQFPDLHSELNLSSLELGDSALYFCASSVLDQQETQYFGPGTRLLVL.

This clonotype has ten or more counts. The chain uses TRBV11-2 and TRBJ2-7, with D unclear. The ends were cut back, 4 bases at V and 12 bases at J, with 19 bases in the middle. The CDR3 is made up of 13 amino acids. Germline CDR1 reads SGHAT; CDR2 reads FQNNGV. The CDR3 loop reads CASSSERYGRRYF. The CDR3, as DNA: TGTGCCAGCAGCTCCGAGCGTTACGGACGAAGGTACTTC.

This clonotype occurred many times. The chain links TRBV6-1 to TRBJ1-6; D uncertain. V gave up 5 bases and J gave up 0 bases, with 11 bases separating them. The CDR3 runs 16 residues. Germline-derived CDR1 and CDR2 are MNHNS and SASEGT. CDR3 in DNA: TGTGCCAGCAGTAGATTCAGGAGCTCCTATAATTCACCCCTCCACTTT. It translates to CASSRFRSSYNSPLHF.

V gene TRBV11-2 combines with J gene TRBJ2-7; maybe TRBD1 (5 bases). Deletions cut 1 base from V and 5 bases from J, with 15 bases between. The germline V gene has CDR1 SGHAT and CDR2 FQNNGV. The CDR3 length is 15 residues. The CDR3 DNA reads TGTGCCAGCAGCTTAGTAGACAGTGGGCTTAACGAGCAGTACTTC. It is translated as CASSLVDSGLNEQYF.

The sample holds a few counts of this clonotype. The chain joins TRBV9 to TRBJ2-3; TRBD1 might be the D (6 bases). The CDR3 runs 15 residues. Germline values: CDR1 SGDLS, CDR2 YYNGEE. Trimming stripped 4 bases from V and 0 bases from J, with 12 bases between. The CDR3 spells CASSHDRISTDTQYF. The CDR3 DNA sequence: TGTGCCAGCAGCCACGACAGGATTAGCACAGATACGCAGTATTTT.

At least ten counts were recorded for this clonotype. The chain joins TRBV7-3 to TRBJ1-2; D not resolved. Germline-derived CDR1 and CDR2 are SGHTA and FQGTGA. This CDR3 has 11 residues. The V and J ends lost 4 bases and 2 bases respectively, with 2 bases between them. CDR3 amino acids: CASSYNYGYTF. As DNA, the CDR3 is TGTGCCAGCAGCTACAACTATGGCTACACCTTC.

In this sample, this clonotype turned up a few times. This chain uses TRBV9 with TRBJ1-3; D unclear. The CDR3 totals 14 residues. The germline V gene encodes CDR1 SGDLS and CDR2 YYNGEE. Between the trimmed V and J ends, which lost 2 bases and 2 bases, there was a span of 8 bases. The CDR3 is CASSVEGTGNTIYF. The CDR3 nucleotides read TGTGCCAGCAGCGTTGAAGGGACTGGAAACACCATATATTTT.

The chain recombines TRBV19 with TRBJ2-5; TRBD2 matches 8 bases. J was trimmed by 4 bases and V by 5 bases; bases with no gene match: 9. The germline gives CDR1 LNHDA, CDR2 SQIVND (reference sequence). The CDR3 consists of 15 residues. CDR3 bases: TGTGCCAGTAGTCCAATCCGGGGGGGCCGAGAGACCCAGTACTTC. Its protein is CASSPIRGGRETQYF.

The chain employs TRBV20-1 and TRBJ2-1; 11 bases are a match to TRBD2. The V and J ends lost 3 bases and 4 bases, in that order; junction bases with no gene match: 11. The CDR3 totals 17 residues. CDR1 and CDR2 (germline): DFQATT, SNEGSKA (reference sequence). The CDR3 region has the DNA TGCAGTGCTAGTGTTCTCTTTAGCGGGAGGGCTTACAATGAGCAGTTCTTC. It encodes CSASVLFSGRAYNEQFF.

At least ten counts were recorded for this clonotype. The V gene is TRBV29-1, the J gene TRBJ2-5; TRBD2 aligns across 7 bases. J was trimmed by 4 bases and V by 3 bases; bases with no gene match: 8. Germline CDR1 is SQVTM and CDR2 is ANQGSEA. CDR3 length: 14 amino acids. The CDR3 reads CSVDPPGGGETQYF. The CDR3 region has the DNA TGCAGCGTTGACCCTCCGGGAGGCGGAGAGACCCAGTACTTC.

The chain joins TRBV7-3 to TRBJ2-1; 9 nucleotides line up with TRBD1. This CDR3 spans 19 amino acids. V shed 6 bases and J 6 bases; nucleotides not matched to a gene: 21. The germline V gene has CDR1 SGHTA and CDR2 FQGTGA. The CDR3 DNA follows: TGTGCCAGCAGTCAACCCCCGGGACAGGGTTTCGGAGTCCTCAATGAGCAGTTCTTC. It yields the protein CASSQPPGQGFGVLNEQFF.

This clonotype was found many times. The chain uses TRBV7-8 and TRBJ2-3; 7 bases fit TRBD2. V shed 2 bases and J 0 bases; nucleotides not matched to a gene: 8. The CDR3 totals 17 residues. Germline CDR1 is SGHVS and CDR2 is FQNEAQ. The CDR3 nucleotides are TGTGCCAGCAGCTTAACCGTCGCTAGCGGCAGCACAGATACGCAGTATTTT. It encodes CASSLTVASGSTDTQYF.

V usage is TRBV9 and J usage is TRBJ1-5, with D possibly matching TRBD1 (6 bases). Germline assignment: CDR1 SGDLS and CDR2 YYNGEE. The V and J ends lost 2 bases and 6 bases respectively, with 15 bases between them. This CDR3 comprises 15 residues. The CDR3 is CASSVRGHGGQPQHF. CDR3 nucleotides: TGTGCCAGCAGCGTTCGGGGGCACGGGGGTCAGCCCCAGCATTTT.